A selection of T cell receptor beta chains follows, all from one sample in a study of cytomegalovirus exposure and HLA in healthy donors. The assay was immunoSEQ multiplex PCR, and TCRdb's table has in-frame clones only and misses some. In the table there are fewer than 200,000 clones, 65% to 80% of which are singletons. The specimen was PBMCs. The source is a woman aged 35 to 49 in good health and CMV-seronegative. CDR3s include the opening cysteine and the closing phenylalanine or tryptophan.

TRBJ2-7 | TRBV5-1 | 13 | CASSLPGSREQYF
TRBJ2-7 | TRBV28 | 12 | CANSLGGYEQYF
TRBJ1-3 | TRBV5-4 | 17 | CASSLARTDSSGNTIYF
TRBJ2-1 | TRBV2 | 15 | CASSDIAGGPNEQFF
TRBJ2-5 | TRBV14 | 17 | CASSRRTSGRARETQYF
TRBJ1-1 | TRBV9 | 14 | CASSAQGMNTEAFF
TRBJ2-7 | TRBV14 | 18 | CASSQGLAGEAQSYEQYF
TRBJ2-5 | TRBV19 | 15 | CASSGSSRLLETQYF
TRBJ2-7 | TRBV4-3 | 18 | CASSQGAVTSGVDYEQYF
TRBJ2-2 | TRBV6-5 | 16 | CASSYTRLQGAGELFF
TRBJ2-7 | TRBV10-1 | 14 | CASGGAEFSYEQYF
TRBJ2-1 | TRBV5-4 | 14 | CASSLGTASSEQFF
TRBJ2-5 | TRBV7-2 | 13 | CASSEGRVETQYF
TRBJ1-1 | TRBV9 | 14 | CASSVEGVGTEAFF
TRBJ2-3 | TRBV29-1 | 15 | CSVDGDGTRWDTQYF
TRBJ1-5 | TRBV7-8 | 16 | CASSNYDRGRNQPQHF
TRBJ2-1 | TRBV13 | 20 | CASSLYVRHSGKSSYNEQFF
TRBJ2-5 | TRBV14 | 17 | CASSQVGRGLWYQTQYF
TRBJ2-1 | TRBV7-9 | 17 | CSSITLDGQGFYNEQFF
TRBJ1-3 | TRBV5-1 | 15 | CASSLAPVDGNTIYF
TRBJ2-5 | TRBV7-9 | 15 | CASSSRDRGQETQYF
TRBJ1-1 | TRBV4-1 | 15 | CASSQVGTARLETFF
TRBJ1-5 | TRBV10-1 | 14 | CASSQGLVHQPQHF
TRBJ2-1 | TRBV6-6 | 14 | CGTGREPPFDEQFF
TRBJ2-2 | TRBV28 | 16 | CASSLPGLGNTGELFF
TRBJ2-5 | TRBV4-3 | 14 | CASSQWGELVMQYF
TRBJ2-7 | TRBV5-1 | 15 | CASSLRQGPSDEQYF
TRBJ1-2 | TRBV7-9 | 13 | CASSLGTDYGYTF
TRBJ1-1 | TRBV6-5 | 12 | CASSSGITEAFF
TRBJ2-1 | TRBV9 | 15 | CASSVGASGNNEQFF
TRBJ2-3 | TRBV6-1 | 15 | CASSDDWLGTDTQYF
TRBJ1-2 | TRBV28 | 16 | CASSRPRDTRSYGYTF
TRBJ2-5 | TRBV5-1 | 13 | CASSAEPFETQYF
TRBJ1-2 | TRBV12-5 | 16 | CASGLVPNTASNGYTF
TRBJ1-1 | TRBV4-1 | 13 | CASSLTRNTEAFF
TRBJ2-2 | TRBV2 | 18 | CASSETPSGLGDTGELFF
TRBJ1-2 | TRBV6-6 | 16 | CASSSSQGAFAYGYTF
TRBJ1-1 | TRBV25-1 | 15 | CASSDGVRTSTEAFF
TRBJ2-5 | TRBV5-6 | 14 | CASSLAGALETQYF
TRBJ2-5 | TRBV27 | 17 | CASGSRDTHATQEAQYF
TRBJ1-2 | TRBV7-9 | 14 | CASSGQLLNYGYTF
TRBJ1-1 | TRBV5-4 | 13 | CASRLGTETEAFF
TRBJ1-4 | TRBV5-8 | 14 | CASSLHGRGEKLFF